Listed here is a single T cell receptor beta chain. The sample belongs to a study of blood T cell repertoires in COVID-19. On the study more broadly: Specimens from acute and convalescent COVID-19 originated in the United States, Italy and Spain. Nucleic acid was either cDNA or gDNA, and it came from T cells, B-cell-depleted T cells, or PBMCs.

Germline CDR1 KGHDR, CDR2 SFDVKD. V was shortened by 6 bases and J by 0 bases, with 10 bases between the two germline ends. The length of the CDR3 is 15 residues. Original methodology: Quantification of nucleated cells was approximated via reference gene primer amplification. The assay was immunoSEQ multiplex PCR, and TCRdb's table has in-frame clones only and misses some. V and J calls and clone size come straight from that table; D and trimming were deduced from the DNA. The table has nearly 200,000 clones, approximately 80% seen once; the top ten hold less than 20%. This receptor was identified in a human donor in a cohort sampled during active COVID-19. This chain joins TRBV24-1 and TRBJ2-2; D is possibly TRBD1 (6 bases). The sequenced sample was peripheral blood. The CDR3 reads CATSIKGANTGELFF. DNA for the CDR3: TGTGCCACCAGTATTAAGGGGGCGAACACCGGGGAGCTGTTTTTT.